This TCR beta chain was found in a study of cytomegalovirus exposure and HLA in healthy donors. From germline, CDR1 is SGHRS and CDR2 YFSETQ. V was clipped by 5 bases and J by 11 bases; unmatched bases: 12. The CDR3 has 16 residues. In the PCR, 60 Vbeta and 13 Jbeta primers were used. Sequencing used immunoSEQ multiplex PCR; TCRdb keeps in-frame clones, though not all of them. Of some 140,000 clones in the sample, 65% to 80% were seen once. In its sample, this clone was seen once. This receptor was taken from a human donor in good health. Sequencing was performed on PBMCs. V gene TRBV5-1 combines with J gene TRBJ2-2; TRBD2 matches 13 bases. This chain's CDR3 is CASRPTSGRVDLELFF. The CDR3 region has the DNA TGCGCCAGCAGGCCTACTAGCGGGAGGGTCGACTTAGAGCTGTTTTTT.